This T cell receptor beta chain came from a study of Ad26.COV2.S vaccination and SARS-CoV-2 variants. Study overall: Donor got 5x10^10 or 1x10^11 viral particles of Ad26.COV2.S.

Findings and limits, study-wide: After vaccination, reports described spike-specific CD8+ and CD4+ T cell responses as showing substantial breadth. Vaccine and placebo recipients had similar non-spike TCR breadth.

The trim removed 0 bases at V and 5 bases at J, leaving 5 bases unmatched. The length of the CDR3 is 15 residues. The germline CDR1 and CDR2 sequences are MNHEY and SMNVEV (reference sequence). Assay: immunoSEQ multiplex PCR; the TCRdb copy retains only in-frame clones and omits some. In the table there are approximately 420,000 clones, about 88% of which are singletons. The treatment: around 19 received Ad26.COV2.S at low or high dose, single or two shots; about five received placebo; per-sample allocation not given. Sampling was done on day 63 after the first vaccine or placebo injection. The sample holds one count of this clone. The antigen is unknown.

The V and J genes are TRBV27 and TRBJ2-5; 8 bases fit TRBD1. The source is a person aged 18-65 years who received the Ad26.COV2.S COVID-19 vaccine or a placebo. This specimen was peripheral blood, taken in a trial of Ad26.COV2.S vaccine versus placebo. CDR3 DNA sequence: TGTGCCAGCAGTTTATCGGGACAGGATTTCGAGACCCAGTACTTC. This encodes CASSLSGQDFETQYF.